The 28 T cell receptor beta chains listed next were all sequenced from one sample in a study of regulatory T cells in long-lasting Graves disease. As for time point: newly diagnosed GD, antithyroid drugs for less than 3 months. Extracted RNA from PBMCs served as the source of the TCR library. Arm-PCR of CDR3 regions and iRepertoire HTBI primers were used to build TCR beta libraries. TCRdb re-derived calls from the multiplex PCR reads in MiXCR, one entry per CDR3 protein. This table has 400,000 to 550,000 distinct CDR3 sequences, about a sixth appearing once. Another study also made use of these data, one on T cells in Graves' hyperthyroidism and ophthalmopathy.

Sequencing was performed on peripheral blood mononuclear cells (PBMCs), taken at new diagnosis, from a patient treated with antithyroid drugs. These receptors came from a woman between 18 and 29 years old with Graves disease.

This clonotype was recorded many times. V is TRBV7-2 and J is TRBJ1-2; 7 bases line up with TRBD1. Per germline, CDR1 SGHTA and CDR2 FQGNSA. Germline trimming cut 5 bases from V and 4 bases from J; bases unmatched to any gene: 7. CDR3 length equals 14 residues. DNA of the CDR3: TGTGCCAGCAGCCCCCTGGACAGGTTCTATGGCTACACCTTC. The encoded protein is CASSPLDRFYGYTF.

The chain carries TRBV18 and TRBJ2-7; D is ambiguous. V was pared by 6 bases and J by 0 bases, with 12 bases between. Germline values: CDR1 KGHSH, CDR2 LQKENI. The CDR3 is 14 residues long. CDR3 amino acids: CASSPLSTSYEQYF. Here the CDR3 DNA reads TGTGCCAGCTCTCCCCTTTCCACCTCCTACGAGCAGTACTTC.

At least ten counts were recorded for this clonotype. The chain recombines TRBV28 with TRBJ2-7; 7 bases fit TRBD1. This CDR3 is built from 15 residues. V was pared by 6 bases and J by 5 bases, with 13 bases of the junction left unmatched. Germline-derived CDR1 and CDR2 are MDHEN and SYDVKM. CDR3 DNA sequence: TGTGCCAGCAGCACGGAAAGGACAGGAGGCAACGAGCAGTACTTC. It is translated as CASSTERTGGNEQYF.

The rearrangement joins TRBV19 to TRBJ2-7, with a tentative D call TRBD1 (6 bases). From germline, CDR1 is LNHDA and CDR2 SQIVND (reference sequence). The CDR3 extends over 14 amino acids. V was clipped by 7 bases and J by 5 bases, with 18 bases between them. CDR3 DNA: TGTGCCAGTAAACCGCTCCCGGACAGTAACGAGCAGTACTTC. This encodes CASKPLPDSNEQYF.

The sample holds a few counts of this clonotype. The rearrangement uses TRBV13 and TRBJ2-2, with D perhaps matching TRBD1 (5 bases). This CDR3 region has 18 residues. CDR1 PRHDT and CDR2 FYEKMQ come from the germline V gene (reference sequence). The germline V and J ends were trimmed by 2 bases and 6 bases, with 22 bases remaining between them. This chain's CDR3 is CASSLNVRQGLRAGELFF. The DNA for the CDR3 is TGTGCCAGCAGCTTAAATGTGAGGCAGGGCCTCAGGGCCGGGGAGCTGTTTTTT.

The chain couples TRBV2 to TRBJ2-7; possibly TRBD1 or TRBD2 for D (5 bases each). There are 15 residues in the CDR3. V was shortened by 1 base and J by 7 bases, with 17 bases between the two germline ends. The germline V gene has CDR1 SNHLY and CDR2 FYNNEI. CDR3 nucleotide sequence: TGTGCCAGCAGTGAAGGGGGACGCCAATCCGGTGAGCAGTACTTC. Translating it yields CASSEGGRQSGEQYF.

J is TRBJ2-7 and V is TRBV20-1; the match to TRBD2 covers 7 bases. Germline V gives CDR1 DFQATT, CDR2 SNEGSKA (reference sequence). The CDR3 loop spans 14 amino acids. The trim removed 0 bases at V and 5 bases at J, leaving 7 bases unmatched. The CDR3 DNA follows: TGCAGTGCTAGAGAGGGGCGGGAGCTCAACGAGCAGTACTTC. Translation: CSAREGRELNEQYF.

The table lists this clonotype with many counts. The chain has TRBV30 and TRBJ2-1; unclear D gene. The CDR3 spans 11 residues. Trimming took 3 bases from V and 5 from J, leaving 5 bases between them. Germline loops: CDR1 GTSNPN, CDR2 SVGIG (reference sequence). The CDR3 loop is CAWSEHNEQFF. CDR3 nucleotides: TGTGCCTGGAGCGAACACAATGAGCAGTTCTTC.

The gene calls are TRBV24-1 and TRBJ2-2; TRBD2 aligns across 9 bases. The CDR3 runs to 15 residues. In germline, CDR1 is KGHDR, CDR2 SFDVKD. With V trimmed by 8 bases and J by 4 bases, 7 bases remained unmatched. CDR3 amino acids: CATTRGGRVTGELFF. Here the CDR3 DNA reads TGTGCCACCACTCGGGGCGGGAGGGTCACCGGGGAGCTGTTTTTT.

As for this clonotype: Since the CDR3 does not end with the conserved phenylalanine or tryptophan, this likely comes from a read error. The V call is TRBV7-2, the J call TRBJ1-5; 8 nucleotides align to TRBD1. Germline trimming cut 3 bases from V and 1 base from J; bases unmatched to any gene: 2. The CDR3 runs 15 residues. CDR1 is SGHTA and CDR2 is FQGNSA in the germline V gene. The DNA of the CDR3 is TGTGCCAGCAGCTTGAGACAGGGGAGCAATCAGCCCCAGCATCTT. Translated, it gives CASSLRQGSNQPQHL.

The table lists this clonotype with a count of one. Just one base apart from a much larger clone, this may be a read error. The chain recombines TRBV18 with TRBJ2-7, with a tentative D call TRBD1 (6 bases). Between the trimmed V and J ends, which lost 4 bases and 7 bases, there was a span of 17 bases. The CDR3 contains 14 residues. CDR1 and CDR2 (germline): KGHSH, LQKENI. The CDR3 is CASSLLGRDNEQYF. The CDR3 DNA is TGTGCCAGCTCACTGCTGGGACGGGACAATGAGCAGTACTTC.

In this sample, this clonotype turned up a few times. The chain combines TRBV5-1 with TRBJ1-2; maybe TRBD1 (5 bases). Germline CDR1 SGHRS, CDR2 YFSETQ. The CDR3 spans 14 residues. The V and J ends lost 0 bases and 4 bases respectively, with 10 bases between them. Here the CDR3 reads CASSLDRGGYGYTF. The CDR3 DNA reads TGCGCCAGCAGCTTGGATCGGGGCGGCTATGGCTACACCTTC.

This clonotype appeared many times. The rearrangement joins TRBV11-3 to TRBJ2-1, with 7 bases aligning to TRBD1. V was pared by 5 bases and J by 5 bases, with 9 bases of the junction left unmatched. This CDR3 comprises 15 residues. Germline loops: CDR1 SGHNT, CDR2 YENEEA. CDR3 amino acids: CASSATGTAHNEQFF. The CDR3 DNA reads TGTGCCAGCAGCGCTACCGGGACAGCACACAATGAGCAGTTCTTC.

The chain recombines TRBV24-1 with TRBJ1-6, with 7 bases that match TRBD1. The CDR3 runs to 12 residues. Germline trimming cut 10 bases from V and 15 bases from J; bases unmatched to any gene: 11. Germline values: CDR1 KGHDR, CDR2 SFDVKD. The CDR3 is CATPQGPAGLHF. CDR3 nucleotides: TGTGCCACACCACAGGGGCCCGCGGGCCTCCACTTT.

This clonotype was seen at least ten times. The chain recombines TRBV11-2 with TRBJ2-7, with 7 bases identical to TRBD1. Germline assignment: CDR1 SGHAT and CDR2 FQNNGV. The CDR3 covers 12 residues. J lost 3 bases, V lost 4 bases, and 0 bases had no gene match. The DNA for the CDR3 is TGTGCCAGCAGCTGGACAGGCTACGAGCAGTACTTC. Translated, it gives CASSWTGYEQYF.

The V call is TRBV5-4, the J call TRBJ2-1; 9 bases map to TRBD2. J was trimmed by 5 bases and V by 0 bases; bases with no gene match: 6. In germline, CDR1 is SGHNT, CDR2 YYREEE (reference sequence). The CDR3 has 16 amino acids. The DNA of the CDR3 is TGTGCCAGCAGCTTGGAAGGGACTAGCAGACACAATGAGCAGTTCTTC. Protein sequence: CASSLEGTSRHNEQFF.

In the case of this clonotype: Just one base apart from a much larger clone, this may be a read error. The chain joins TRBV7-2 to TRBJ1-2; TRBD1 is a possible D gene (6 bases). Germline V gene sequence: CDR1 SGHTA, CDR2 FQGNSA. This CDR3 spans 12 amino acids. The CDR3 coding sequence is TGTGCCAGCAGCTTATCGGGACATGGCCACACCTTC. This sequence encodes CASSLSGHGHTF.

This clonotype was detected many times. The CDR3 nucleotides read TGTGCCAGCAGCTTAATAACTAGCGGGCCCGAACAGCAGTTCTTC. This translates into CASSLITSGPEQQFF. The chain employs TRBV7-3 and TRBJ2-1; 9 bases map to TRBD2. The CDR3 loop spans 15 amino acids. Losses at the gene ends were 1 base for V and 11 bases for J; bases not matched to a gene: 9. CDR1 is SGHTA, CDR2 FQGTGA, per germline.

Only a few counts were recorded for this clonotype. The junction departs from the called germline gene at one end, perhaps through a read error. This chain joins TRBV28 and TRBJ2-7, with 9 bases matching TRBD2. Germline CDR1 is MDHEN and CDR2 is SYDVKM. CDR3 length equals 15 residues. CDR3 bases: TGTGCCAGCAAGTCTTTTTTACTAGCGGGCTACGAGCAGTGCTTC. This sequence encodes CASKSFLLAGYEQCF.

In this sample, this clonotype turned up a few times. The chain recombines TRBV6-9 with TRBJ2-2; 8 bases are a match to TRBD2. V shed 3 bases and J 7 bases; nucleotides not matched to a gene: 10. The germline V gene has CDR1 MNHGY and CDR2 SVAAGI. The CDR3 sequence is 16 residues long. The CDR3 sequence is CASSYGSGGRNGELFF. The CDR3 bases are TGTGCCAGCAGTTACGGATCGGGAGGGCGGAACGGGGAGCTGTTTTTT.

V usage is TRBV30 and J usage is TRBJ2-1; a weak D match, TRBD1 (5 bases). The CDR3 extends over 12 amino acids. V lost 5 bases and J lost 12, with 17 bases in between. Germline V gene data show CDR1 as GTSNPN and CDR2 as SVGIG (reference sequence). The CDR3 DNA is TGTGCCTGGGGGCTTTCGGACCAGGGGCAGTTCTTC. It translates to CAWGLSDQGQFF.

This chain uses TRBV20-1 with TRBJ1-3; TRBD1 agrees at 10 bases. The V and J ends lost 3 bases and 5 bases, in that order; junction bases with no gene match: 4. Germline values: CDR1 DFQATT, CDR2 SNEGSKA (reference sequence). This CDR3 is built from 14 residues. CDR3 DNA sequence: TGCAGTGCTAGCCGACAGGGGGCACGAAACACCATATATTTT. Translated: CSASRQGARNTIYF.

This clonotype has a count of ten or more. The CDR3 sequence: CASSLDVVSGKWGYTF. The CDR3 bases are TGTGCCAGCAGCTTAGATGTAGTCAGTGGAAAGTGGGGCTACACCTTC. The chain uses TRBV7-9 and TRBJ1-2; the D is unclear. The length of the CDR3 is 16 residues. The V end lost 1 base, the J end lost 8 bases, and 20 bases lay between the germline ends. CDR1 SEHNR and CDR2 FQNEAQ come from the germline V gene (reference sequence).

This clonotype was observed at least ten times. This chain links TRBV30 with TRBJ2-5, with D perhaps matching TRBD1 (6 bases). The V gene lost 2 bases and the J gene lost 5 bases, with 15 bases spanning the gap. This CDR3 spans 14 amino acids. CDR1 GTSNPN and CDR2 SVGIG come from the germline V gene (reference sequence). The CDR3 loop reads CAWSNTQGLETQYF. The CDR3 DNA reads as TGTGCCTGGAGTAACACACAGGGTTTGGAGACCCAGTACTTC.

For this clonotype: One junction end does not reproduce the germline sequence, and a read error may be involved. The chain couples TRBV12-3 or TRBV12-4 to TRBJ2-5, with D possibly TRBD1 on 6 matching bases. CDR3 size: 15 residues. The CDR3 here is CASSLGAGEVQTRYF. CDR3 DNA: TGTGCCAGCAGTCTTGGGGCAGGGGAAGTGCAGACCCGGTACTTC.

Ten or more counts support this clonotype. The rearrangement links TRBV28 to TRBJ2-7; D is perhaps TRBD1 (5 bases). V lost 2 bases, J lost 5 bases, and 10 bases lay in between. Germline assignment: CDR1 MDHEN and CDR2 SYDVKM. The length of the CDR3 is 13 residues. The CDR3 loop is CASSLRAGHEQYF. DNA of the CDR3: TGTGCCAGCAGTTTAAGGGCAGGGCACGAGCAGTACTTC. The full variable domain, with the rest looked up from reference TRBV28 and TRBJ2-7, is DVKVTQSSRYLVKRTGEKVFLECVQDMDHENMFWYRQDPGLGLRLIYFSYDVKMKEKGDIPEGYSVSREKKERFSLILESASTNQTSMYLCASSLRAGHEQYFGPGTRLTVT.

This chain uses TRBV20-1 with TRBJ1-2; no clear D. The V gene lost 2 bases and the J gene lost 6 bases, with 4 bases spanning the gap. Germline V lookup: CDR1 DFQATT, CDR2 SNEGSKA (reference sequence). This CDR3 has 10 amino acids. The CDR3 loop is CSARYDGYTF. The CDR3 coding sequence is TGCAGTGCTAGATACGATGGCTACACCTTC.

V is TRBV2 and J is TRBJ1-6; D remains unclear. Trimming removed 8 bases from V and 7 bases from J, with 18 bases in between. The length of the CDR3 is 15 residues. The germline V gene has CDR1 SNHLY and CDR2 FYNNEI. CDR3 sequence (DNA): TGTGCCAGCTCACCACTCGGAGTCGGAAATTCACCCCTCCACTTT. Amino acid sequence: CASSPLGVGNSPLHF.